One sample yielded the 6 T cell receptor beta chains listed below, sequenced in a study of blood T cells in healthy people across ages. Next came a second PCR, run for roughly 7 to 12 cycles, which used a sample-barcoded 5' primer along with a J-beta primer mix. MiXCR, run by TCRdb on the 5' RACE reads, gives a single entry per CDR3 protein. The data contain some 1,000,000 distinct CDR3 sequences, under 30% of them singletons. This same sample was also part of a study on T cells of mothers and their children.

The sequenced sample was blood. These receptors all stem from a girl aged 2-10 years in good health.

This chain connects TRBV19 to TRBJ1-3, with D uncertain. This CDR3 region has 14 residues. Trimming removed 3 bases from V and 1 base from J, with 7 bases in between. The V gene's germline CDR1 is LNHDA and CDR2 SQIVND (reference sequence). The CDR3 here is CASSMLLSGNTIYF. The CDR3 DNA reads TGTGCCAGTAGTATGTTGTTATCTGGAAACACCATATATTTT.

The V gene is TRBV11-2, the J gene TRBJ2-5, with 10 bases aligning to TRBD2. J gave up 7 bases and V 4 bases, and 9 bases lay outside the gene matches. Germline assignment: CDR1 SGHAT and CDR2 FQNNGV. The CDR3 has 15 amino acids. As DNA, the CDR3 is TGTGCCAGCAGCTCCCTTATAGAGCGGGAGGGGACCCAGTACTTC. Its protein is CASSSLIEREGTQYF.

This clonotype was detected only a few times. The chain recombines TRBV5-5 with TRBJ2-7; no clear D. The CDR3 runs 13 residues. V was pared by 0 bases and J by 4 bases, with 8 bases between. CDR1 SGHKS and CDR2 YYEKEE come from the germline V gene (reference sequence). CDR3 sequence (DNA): TGTGCCAGCAGCTTGGATGTCCCATACGAGCAGTACTTC. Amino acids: CASSLDVPYEQYF.

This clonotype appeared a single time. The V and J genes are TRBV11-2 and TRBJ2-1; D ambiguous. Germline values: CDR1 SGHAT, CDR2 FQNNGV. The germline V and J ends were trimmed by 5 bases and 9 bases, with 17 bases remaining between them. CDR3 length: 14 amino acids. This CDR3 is CASSQPRRRSEQFF. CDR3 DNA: TGTGCCAGCAGCCAACCGCGGCGTCGCAGTGAGCAGTTCTTC.

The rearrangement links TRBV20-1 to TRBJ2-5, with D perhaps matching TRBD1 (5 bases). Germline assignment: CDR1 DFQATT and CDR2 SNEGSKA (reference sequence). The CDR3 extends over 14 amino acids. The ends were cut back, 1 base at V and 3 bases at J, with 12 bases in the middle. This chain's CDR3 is CSARAPGREETQYF. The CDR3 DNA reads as TGCAGTGCTAGAGCCCCCGGCAGGGAAGAGACCCAGTACTTC.

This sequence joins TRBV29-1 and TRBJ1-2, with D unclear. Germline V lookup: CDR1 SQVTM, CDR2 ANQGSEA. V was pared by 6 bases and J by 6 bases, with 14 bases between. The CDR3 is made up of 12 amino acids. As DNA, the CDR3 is TGCAGCGTAACAAGGACTCAGGATGGCTACACCTTC. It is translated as CSVTRTQDGYTF.